The TCR beta chain under discussion was sequenced for a study of post-analysis software for immune sequencing data. Background on the study: Disease trajectories encompassed relapsing-remitting, secondary progressive and progressive-relapsing multiple sclerosis. Study results and caveats: Controls had lower frequencies than patients of four or five TRBV segments, which included TRBV5-6, TRBV5-1 and TRBV20-1. Those with multiple sclerosis, the patient group, showed significantly lower normalized Chao1 diversity than controls. The authors found that F measure strongly co-clustered same-batch samples.

There are a few counts of this clonotype. What it binds is unknown. Unique molecular identifiers were carried by the TCR beta cDNA libraries. TCRdb used MiXCR to reprocess the PCR reads, holding one entry per CDR3 protein. There are roughly 800,000 distinct CDR3 sequences in the sample; roughly 30% occur only once, and about 0.5% lies in the top ten. Trimming stripped 4 bases from V and 0 bases from J, with 19 bases between. Germline loops: CDR1 DFQATT, CDR2 SNEGSKA (reference sequence). This CDR3 spans 17 amino acids. The TCR comes from a girl aged 10-17 years with multiple sclerosis. The sequenced sample consisted of blood. The genes are TRBV20-1 and TRBJ2-1, with D maybe TRBD2 (5 bases). The CDR3 sequence: CSANSRGLESSYNEQFF. The CDR3 DNA sequence: TGCAGTGCTAACTCCAGAGGGCTTGAGAGCTCCTACAATGAGCAGTTCTTC.